Listed below are T cell receptor beta chains from one sample, sequenced in a study of blood T cells in healthy people across ages. MiXCR, applied by TCRdb to the 5' RACE reads, yields one record per CDR3 protein. The sample consists of about 1.1 million distinct CDR3 sequences, 35% to 45% of them appearing once. Input material: blood. These receptors were taken from a man between 18 and 35 years old in good health. Each CDR3 is given with its conserved first and last residue. A D gene is named only where the DNA matches it firmly. Clone size is stated in some rows and not others, as once, few, many or a class when expanded.

clone size: NA; D gene: NA; J gene: TRBJ1-2; V gene: TRBV2; CDR3 protein: CASSERDIYGYTF
clone size: few; D gene: TRBD2; J gene: TRBJ2-3; V gene: TRBV20-1; CDR3 protein: CSAVPSGGTDTQYF
clone size: NA; D gene: NA; J gene: TRBJ2-7; V gene: TRBV20-1; CDR3 protein: CSARDSGTREQYF
clone size: few; D gene: TRBD2; J gene: TRBJ2-4; V gene: TRBV20-1; CDR3 protein: CSAPGGGLAKNIQYF
clone size: NA; D gene: NA; J gene: TRBJ1-4; V gene: TRBV20-1; CDR3 protein: CSARGGAFSGYSEKLFF
clone size: NA; D gene: TRBD2; J gene: TRBJ2-2; V gene: TRBV20-1; CDR3 protein: CSASDERGNTGELFF
clone size: many; D gene: NA; J gene: TRBJ2-3; V gene: TRBV4-3; CDR3 protein: CASSPGSSTDTQYF
clone size: many; D gene: TRBD2; J gene: TRBJ2-7; V gene: TRBV20-1; CDR3 protein: CSAKAGARFHEQYF
clone size: few; D gene: TRBD1; J gene: TRBJ1-2; V gene: TRBV7-2; CDR3 protein: CASSLGDRDRYGYTF
clone size: NA; D gene: NA; J gene: TRBJ1-4; V gene: TRBV2; CDR3 protein: CASSAFRSGNEKLFF
clone size: NA; D gene: NA; J gene: TRBJ1-4; V gene: TRBV10-2; CDR3 protein: CASKRPPEEKLFF
clone size: NA; D gene: NA; J gene: TRBJ1-4; V gene: TRBV5-6; CDR3 protein: CASSLDGVGEKLFF
clone size: NA; D gene: TRBD1; J gene: TRBJ2-1; V gene: TRBV27; CDR3 protein: CASTNQGTGAPSNYNEQFF
clone size: NA; D gene: NA; J gene: TRBJ2-3; V gene: TRBV6-6; CDR3 protein: CASKQGGGTDTQYF
clone size: few; D gene: NA; J gene: TRBJ1-2; V gene: TRBV6-2/TRBV6-3; CDR3 protein: CASSPWDGPRYTF
clone size: few; D gene: TRBD1; J gene: TRBJ2-5; V gene: TRBV6-1; CDR3 protein: CASTLDREETQYF
clone size: NA; D gene: TRBD1; J gene: TRBJ2-5; V gene: TRBV5-1; CDR3 protein: CASSPGQHQETQYF
clone size: few; D gene: NA; J gene: TRBJ2-3; V gene: TRBV18; CDR3 protein: CASSPRQESTDTQYF
clone size: few; D gene: NA; J gene: TRBJ2-3; V gene: TRBV29-1; CDR3 protein: CSVLTRLGTQYF
clone size: NA; D gene: NA; J gene: TRBJ2-3; V gene: TRBV5-1; CDR3 protein: CASNPWLTDTQYF
clone size: few; D gene: NA; J gene: TRBJ1-2; V gene: TRBV7-9; CDR3 protein: CASSLKAGSGGYTF
clone size: few; D gene: TRBD1; J gene: TRBJ2-4; V gene: TRBV12-3/TRBV12-4; CDR3 protein: CASSPGRQGIAKNIQYF
clone size: NA; D gene: NA; J gene: TRBJ1-6; V gene: TRBV15; CDR3 protein: CATSRDPSPSSYNSPLHF
clone size: NA; D gene: NA; J gene: TRBJ1-6; V gene: TRBV27; CDR3 protein: CASSLIGEPLHF
clone size: few; D gene: TRBD2; J gene: TRBJ2-7; V gene: TRBV19; CDR3 protein: CASSPSLAGVKEQYF
clone size: NA; D gene: NA; J gene: NA; V gene: TRBV20-1; CDR3 protein: CSTRDTRGDNEQYF
clone size: NA; D gene: NA; J gene: NA; V gene: TRBV29-1; CDR3 protein: CSVDGLLGRYNEQYF
clone size: few; D gene: TRBD1; J gene: TRBJ2-3; V gene: TRBV9; CDR3 protein: CASTLIQGAHSTDTQYF